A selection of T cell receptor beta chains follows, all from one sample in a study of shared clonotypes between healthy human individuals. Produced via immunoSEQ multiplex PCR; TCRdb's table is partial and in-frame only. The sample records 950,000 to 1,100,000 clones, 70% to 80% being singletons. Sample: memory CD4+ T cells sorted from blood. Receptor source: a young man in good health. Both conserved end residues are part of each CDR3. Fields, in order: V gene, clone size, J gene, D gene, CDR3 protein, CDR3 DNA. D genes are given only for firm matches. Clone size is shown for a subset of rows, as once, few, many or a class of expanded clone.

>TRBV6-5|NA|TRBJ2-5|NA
CASRPEGVLETQYF
TGTGCCAGCAGACCCGAGGGAGTCCTAGAGACCCAGTACTTC
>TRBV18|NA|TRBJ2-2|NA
CASSPMERSGELFF
TGTGCCAGCTCACCAATGGAGCGGTCCGGGGAGCTGTTTTTT
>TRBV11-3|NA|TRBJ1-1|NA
CASSLVWGRGTEAFF
TGTGCCAGCAGCTTAGTTTGGGGTAGGGGCACTGAAGCTTTCTTT
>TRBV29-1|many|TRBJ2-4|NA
CSVEPGTSQNIQYF
TGCAGCGTTGAACCCGGGACATCCCAAAACATTCAGTACTTC
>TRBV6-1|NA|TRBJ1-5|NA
CASRAGIANQPQHF
TGTGCCAGCAGGGCGGGTATCGCGAATCAGCCCCAGCATTTT
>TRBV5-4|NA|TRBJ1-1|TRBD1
CASSTGQPNTEAFF
TGTGCCAGCAGCACGGGACAGCCGAACACTGAAGCTTTCTTT
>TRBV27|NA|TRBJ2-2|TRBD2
CASSLAGGWTGELFF
TGTGCCAGCAGTCTAGCGGGGGGATGGACCGGGGAGCTGTTTTTT
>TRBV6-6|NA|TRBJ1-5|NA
CASIPAAGSNQPQHF
TGTGCCAGCATCCCCGCGGCCGGTAGCAATCAGCCCCAGCATTTT
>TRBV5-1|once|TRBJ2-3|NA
CASSSPSTDTQYF
TGCGCCAGCAGCTCCCCAAGCACAGATACGCAGTATTTT
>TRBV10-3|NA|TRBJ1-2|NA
CAISEQGSYTF
TGTGCCATCAGTGAGCAGGGTAGCTACACCTTC
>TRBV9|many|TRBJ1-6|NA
CASSPTPPTWSGGPLHF
TGTGCCAGCAGCCCCACCCCTCCGACTTGGTCGGGGGGACCCCTCCACTTT
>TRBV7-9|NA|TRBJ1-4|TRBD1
CASSPGGGQSEKLFF
TGTGCCAGCAGCCCTGGAGGGGGACAGAGTGAAAAACTGTTTTTT
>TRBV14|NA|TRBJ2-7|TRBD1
CASSRFEGQGSYEQYF
TGTGCCAGCAGCCGATTTGAGGGACAGGGGTCCTACGAGCAGTACTTC
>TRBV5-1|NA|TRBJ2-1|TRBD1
CASSLDRGNEQFF
TGCGCCAGCAGCTTGGACAGGGGGAATGAGCAGTTCTTC
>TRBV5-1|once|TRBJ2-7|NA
CASSPDNTYEQYF
TGCGCCAGCAGCCCGGACAATACCTACGAGCAGTACTTC
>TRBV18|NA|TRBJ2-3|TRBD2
CASSPSTLSGGLDTQYF
TGTGCCAGCTCACCGAGTACATTAAGCGGGGGGCTCGATACGCAGTATTTT
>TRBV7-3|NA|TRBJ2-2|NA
CASSLTPFTGELFF
TGTGCCAGCAGCTTAACGCCCTTCACCGGGGAGCTGTTTTTT
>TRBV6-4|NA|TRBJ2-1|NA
CASSDSRGSEQFF
TGTGCCAGCAGTGACTCCCGGGGGAGTGAGCAGTTCTTC
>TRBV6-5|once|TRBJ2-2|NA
CASSSTVGNTGELFF
TGTGCCAGCAGTTCCACGGTCGGTAACACCGGGGAGCTGTTTTTT
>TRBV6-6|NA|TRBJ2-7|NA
CADPGRPVYEQYF
TGTGCTGATCCGGGACGGCCGGTCTACGAGCAGTACTTC
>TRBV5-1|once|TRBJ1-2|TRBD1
CASSLYWDSPYGYTF
TGCGCCAGCAGCTTGTACTGGGACAGCCCCTATGGCTACACCTTC
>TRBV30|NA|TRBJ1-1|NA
CAWSASGTEAFF
TGTGCCTGGAGTGCCTCGGGGACTGAAGCTTTCTTT
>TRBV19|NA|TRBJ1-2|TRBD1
CASSIAQGQTYGYTF
TGTGCCAGTAGTATAGCCCAGGGACAGACTTATGGCTACACCTTC
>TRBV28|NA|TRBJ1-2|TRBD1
CASSLKRGRDYGYTF
TGTGCCAGCAGTTTGAAAAGGGGGCGGGACTATGGCTACACCTTC
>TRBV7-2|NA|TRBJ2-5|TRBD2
CASSLARLAGETQYF
TGTGCCAGCAGCTTAGCACGGCTAGCGGGGGAGACCCAGTACTTC
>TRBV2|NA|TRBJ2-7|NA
CASSGGAEQYF
TGTGCCAGCAGTGGGGGGGCCGAGCAGTACTTC
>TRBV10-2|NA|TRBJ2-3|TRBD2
CASSEGAGGPGDTQYF
TGCGCCAGCAGTGAGGGGGCGGGAGGGCCGGGGGATACGCAGTATTTT
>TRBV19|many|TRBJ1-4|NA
CASSRREANEKLFF
TGTGCCAGTAGTAGGAGGGAAGCTAATGAAAAACTGTTTTTT
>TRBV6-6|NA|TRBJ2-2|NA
CASSYVGAGELFF
TGTGCCAGCAGTTACGTGGGCGCCGGGGAGCTGTTTTTT
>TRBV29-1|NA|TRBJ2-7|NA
CSVVSGPSYEQYF
TGCAGCGTTGTAAGCGGACCCTCCTACGAGCAGTACTTC
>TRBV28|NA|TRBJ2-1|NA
CASSRGGDTHNEQFF
TGTGCCAGCAGCCGGGGAGGGGACACTCACAATGAGCAGTTCTTC
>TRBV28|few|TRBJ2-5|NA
CASSFPTPGRETQYF
TGTGCCAGCAGTTTCCCCACCCCCGGACGAGAGACCCAGTACTTC
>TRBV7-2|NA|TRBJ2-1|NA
CASSSGQISGLSYNEQFF
TGTGCCAGCAGCTCGGGACAGATTAGCGGCCTTTCCTACAATGAGCAGTTCTTC
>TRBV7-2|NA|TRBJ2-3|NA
CASSPLQGGTQYF
TGTGCCAGCAGCCCCCTCCAGGGCGGTACGCAGTATTTT
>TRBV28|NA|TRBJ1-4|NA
CASSWPQRADEKLFF
TGTGCCAGCAGTTGGCCACAAAGGGCAGATGAAAAACTGTTTTTT
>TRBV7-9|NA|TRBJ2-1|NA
CASSSPGTQYNEQFF
TGTGCCAGCAGCTCGCCCGGGACTCAATACAATGAGCAGTTCTTC
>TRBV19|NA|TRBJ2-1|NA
CASSREVDRAGNEQFF
TGTGCCAGTAGCCGGGAGGTTGACAGGGCGGGGAATGAGCAGTTCTTC
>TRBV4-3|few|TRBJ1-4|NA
CASSSGSGKLFF
TGCGCCAGCAGTTCGGGGTCGGGAAAACTGTTTTTT
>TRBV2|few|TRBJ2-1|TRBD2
CASSVRTGGTSEKGYNEQFF
TGTGCCAGCAGTGTTCGGACGGGCGGGACTAGCGAAAAGGGGTACAATGAGCAGTTCTTC
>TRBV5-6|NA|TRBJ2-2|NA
CASSFFPGSANTGELFF
TGTGCCAGCAGCTTTTTTCCCGGGAGCGCGAACACCGGGGAGCTGTTTTTT
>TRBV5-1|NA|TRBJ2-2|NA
CASRGGTSKLTGELFF
TGCGCCAGCAGGGGCGGGACATCCAAGCTCACCGGGGAGCTGTTTTTT
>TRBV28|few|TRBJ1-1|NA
CASRIGWVNTEAFF
TGTGCCAGCAGGATTGGTTGGGTTAACACTGAAGCTTTCTTT
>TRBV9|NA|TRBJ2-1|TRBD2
CASSTFRTSVINEQFF
TGTGCCAGCAGCACCTTTCGGACTAGCGTTATCAATGAGCAGTTCTTC
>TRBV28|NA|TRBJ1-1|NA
CASSLAPPGREAFF
TGTGCCAGCAGTTTAGCCCCGCCCGGAAGAGAAGCTTTCTTT
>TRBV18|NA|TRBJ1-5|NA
CASSPGLNQPQHF
TGTGCCAGCTCGCCGGGACTCAATCAGCCCCAGCATTTT
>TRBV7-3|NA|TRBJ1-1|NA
CASSLQLNTEAFF
TGTGCCAGCAGCTTACAGTTGAACACTGAAGCTTTCTTT
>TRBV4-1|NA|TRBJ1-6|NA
CASSPPGGVGSPLHF
TGCGCCAGCAGCCCCCCAGGAGGGGTGGGCTCACCCCTCCACTTT
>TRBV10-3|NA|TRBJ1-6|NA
CAISGGVGNSPLHF
TGTGCCATCAGCGGGGGGGTGGGTAATTCACCCCTCCACTTT
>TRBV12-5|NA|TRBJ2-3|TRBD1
CASGPGTGSTDTQYF
TGTGCTAGTGGTCCCGGGACAGGGAGCACAGATACGCAGTATTTT
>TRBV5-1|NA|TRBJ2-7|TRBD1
CASSLVFGQGAYEQYF
TGCGCCAGCAGCTTGGTGTTTGGACAGGGGGCTTACGAGCAGTACTTC
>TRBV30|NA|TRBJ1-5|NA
CAWSVLGFGQPQHF
TGTGCCTGGAGTGTGTTAGGGTTCGGTCAGCCCCAGCATTTT
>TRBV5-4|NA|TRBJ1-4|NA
CASSRGGLGEKLFF
TGTGCCAGCAGCAGGGGAGGACTTGGAGAAAAACTGTTTTTT
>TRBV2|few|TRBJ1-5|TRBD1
CASSADRAPNQPQHF
TGTGCCAGCAGCGCGGACAGGGCCCCCAATCAGCCCCAGCATTTT
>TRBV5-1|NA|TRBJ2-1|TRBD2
CASSLVSGGSYNEQFF
TGCGCCAGCAGCTTGGTTAGCGGGGGCTCCTACAATGAGCAGTTCTTC
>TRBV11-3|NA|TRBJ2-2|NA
CASSPGPNTGELFF
TGTGCCAGCAGCCCGGGACCGAACACCGGGGAGCTGTTTTTT
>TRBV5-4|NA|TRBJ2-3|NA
CASSPGGNPSTDTQYF
TGTGCCAGCAGCCCCGGGGGAAATCCTAGCACAGATACGCAGTATTTT
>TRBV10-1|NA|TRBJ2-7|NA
CASSELAQGSSEQYF
TGCGCCAGCAGTGAGTTGGCACAGGGATCATCCGAGCAGTACTTC
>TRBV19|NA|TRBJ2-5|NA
CASSALRVADLQETQYF
TGTGCCAGTAGTGCCCTGAGGGTAGCGGACCTGCAAGAGACCCAGTACTTC
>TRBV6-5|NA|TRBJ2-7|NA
CASRLGQGTYEQYF
TGTGCCAGCAGACTAGGTCAGGGAACCTACGAGCAGTACTTC
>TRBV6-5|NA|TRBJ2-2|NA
CASSVQGSTGELFF
TGTGCCAGCAGTGTACAGGGTTCCACCGGGGAGCTGTTTTTT